This TCR beta chain stems from a study of OX40 agonist ivuxolimab in advanced cancers. About the investigation overall: Ivuxolimab, which targeted the costimulatory receptor OX40 (CD134), was an agonistic, fully human IgG2 monoclonal antibody. Intravenous ivuxolimab was administered to patients every 2 weeks at six dose levels: 0.01, 0.1, 0.3, 1.5, 3 and 10 mg/kg. Of the approximately 54 patients in dose escalation, about 20 had hepatocellular carcinoma, about 15 had melanoma, 9 had renal cell carcinoma and 9 had head and neck cancer. A male proportion of nearly 85% and a mean age of approximately 62 years, ranging from 23 to 79, were recorded for the dose-escalation cohort. Prior anti-PD-1, anti-PD-L1 or anti-CTLA-4 therapy was permitted, and checkpoint inhibitors had been received by about two fifths of dose-escalation patients. Partial responses occurred in three dose-escalation patients, of whom one had hepatocellular carcinoma and two had cutaneous melanoma. Peripheral TCRbeta sequencing aimed to test whether ivuxolimab altered TCR sequence diversity and caused clonal T-cell expansion. The monotherapy dose-escalation portion (N of about 50 patients) of the phase I ivuxolimab trial is reported in the paper.

Study-wide conclusions, independent of this receptor: After ivuxolimab, expanded clones were on average more numerous among CD8+ T cells than among CD4+ T cells. At doses from 0.1 to 3.0 mg/kg, clonal expansion was seen in both CD4+ and CD8+ blood T cells between baseline and week 6. In partial responders in the 0.1-3.0 mg/kg groups, normalized peripheral clonal expansion was found to be among the lowest, especially among CD8+ T cells. The antigen specificity of the peripheral T cells that underwent clonal expansion was not determined. Low levels of normalized T-cell clonal expansion were also shown by some nonresponding patients.

The trial excluded patients who had a history of autoimmune disease or were on systemic immunosuppression. In every dose cohort, peripheral blood was drawn for TCR sequencing at baseline, cycle 4 day 1, and cycle 7 day 1. The samples were taken from a phase I, first-in-human, multicenter, open-label dose-escalation trial of ivuxolimab. The trial enrolled adults with locally advanced or metastatic head and neck squamous cell, hepatocellular, melanoma or renal cell carcinoma. Before TCR sequencing, CD4+ T cells and CD8+ T cells were sorted from peripheral blood as separate populations. As concerns this clone: This clone's antigen is unknown. No per-base quality is available; no much larger clone lies one base away.

The CDR3 sequence holds 14 residues, the cysteine and phenylalanine included. Only the CDR3 part of the read is kept: 42 bases, read in frame from the first base. Trimming at the junction amounts to 0 bases on V and 2 bases on J, and the germline ends lie 8 bases apart. Per the germline V gene, ENHRY is the CDR1 and SYGVKD is the CDR2. For sequencing of the TCRbeta CDR3 region, genomic DNA was extracted from the sorted cells. The immunoSEQ Assay was used to sequence the TCRbeta CDR3 regions. Drawn from immuneACCESS, this table holds only the in-frame rearrangements with V and J called that TCRdb kept. Clones are partly lost; checked studies trace under half to an unresolved V gene and leave the rest unexplained. Across this sample there are 90,000 or so clones, with approximately 89% seen only once. The ten top clones hold about 0.81% of the sample.

The source material was CD4+ or CD8+ T cells sorted from blood, sampled in a trial of the OX40 agonist ivuxolimab. The sequence joins TRBV10-3 to TRBJ2-7; no D gene can be assigned with confidence. The origin of this receptor is an adult with an advanced solid tumor such as melanoma, head and neck, liver or kidney cancer. The CDR3 region reads CAISESRTPYEQYF. The DNA is TGTGCCATCAGTGAGTCTCGGACCCCCTACGAGCAGTACTTC.